This T cell receptor beta chain originates from a study of T cells in Graves' hyperthyroidism and ophthalmopathy. This clonotype was recorded a few times. PBMCs were collected from a roughly 9.7 ml volume of fresh peripheral blood. Amplification of TCR beta CDR3 regions was performed using RNA transcripts as template. Researchers ran a first-round RT-PCR on the TCR CDR3 using the HTBI primer set. One entry per CDR3 protein, called by TCRdb with MiXCR from the multiplex PCR reads. The table includes some 500,000 distinct CDR3 sequences, 14% detected once. From germline, CDR1 is MNHNS and CDR2 SASEGT. Trimming left V 0 bases short and J 2 bases short, with 12 bases between. The CDR3 totals 16 residues.

This TCR was recovered from a woman younger than 30 with Graves' hyperthyroidism. J is TRBJ2-3 and V is TRBV6-1; possibly TRBD1 or TRBD2 for D (5 bases each). The source material was blood. The CDR3 here is CASSEAGVRFTDTQYF. CDR3 DNA sequence: TGTGCCAGCAGTGAAGCGGGGGTTAGGTTCACAGATACGCAGTATTTT.